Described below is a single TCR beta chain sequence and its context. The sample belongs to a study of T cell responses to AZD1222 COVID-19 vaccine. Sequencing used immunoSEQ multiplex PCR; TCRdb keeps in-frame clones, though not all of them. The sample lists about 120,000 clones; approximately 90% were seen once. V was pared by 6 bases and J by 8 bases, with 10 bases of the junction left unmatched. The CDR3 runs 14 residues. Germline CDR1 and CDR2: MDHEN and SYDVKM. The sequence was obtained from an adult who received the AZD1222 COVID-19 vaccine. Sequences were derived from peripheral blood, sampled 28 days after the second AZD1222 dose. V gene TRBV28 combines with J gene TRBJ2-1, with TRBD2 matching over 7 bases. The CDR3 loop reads CASRFSGGFDEQFF. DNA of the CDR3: TGTGCCAGCAGGTTTTCGGGGGGTTTCGATGAGCAGTTCTTC.